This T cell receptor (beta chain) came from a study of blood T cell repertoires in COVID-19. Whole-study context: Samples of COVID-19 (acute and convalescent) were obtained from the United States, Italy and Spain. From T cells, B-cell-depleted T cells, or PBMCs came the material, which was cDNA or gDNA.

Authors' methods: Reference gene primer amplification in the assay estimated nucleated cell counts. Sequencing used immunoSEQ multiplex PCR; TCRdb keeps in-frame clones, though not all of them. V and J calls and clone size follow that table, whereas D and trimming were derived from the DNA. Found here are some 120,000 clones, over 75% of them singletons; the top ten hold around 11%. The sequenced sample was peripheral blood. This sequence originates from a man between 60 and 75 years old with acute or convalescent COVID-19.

CDR3 residues: CASSLRGSSQPQHF. CDR3 DNA sequence: TGTGCCAGCAGTCTCCGAGGGAGTTCTCAGCCCCAGCATTTT. The rearrangement joins TRBV2 to TRBJ1-5, with D hard to call. CDR1 is SNHLY and CDR2 is FYNNEI in the germline V gene. Deletions cut 5 bases from V and 6 bases from J, with 14 bases between. This CDR3 is built from 14 residues.